The 27 T cell receptor beta chains below were found in one sample sequenced in a study of PD-1 blockade in classical Hodgkin lymphoma. Time point specified: newly diagnosed, previously untreated cHL patient sample. Investigators isolated CD4+ T cells from thawed PBMCs through magnetic negative selection. The repertoire was sequenced with immunoSEQ multiplex PCR; TCRdb's copy has only in-frame clones and lacks some. This sample has tens of thousands of clones, with around 92% found just once. Sequencing was carried out using CD4+ T cells from blood. The receptors derive from a human donor with classical Hodgkin lymphoma.

This chain joins TRBV5-4 and TRBJ1-5; no firm D call. CDR1 SGHNT and CDR2 YYREEE come from the germline V gene (reference sequence). Trimming stripped 0 bases from V and 5 bases from J, with 6 bases between. The CDR3 has 13 amino acids. CDR3: CASSLGGDQPQHF. CDR3 coding DNA: TGTGCCAGCAGCTTGGGTGGGGATCAGCCCCAGCATTTT.

Note on this clone: Germline is not matched at one junction end, which may reflect a read error. J is TRBJ1-2 and V is TRBV10-3; D remains ambiguous. This CDR3 spans 12 amino acids. In germline, CDR1 is ENHRY, CDR2 SYGVKD. The CDR3 DNA reads as TGTGCCATCACTGAGGGCACCTATGGCTACACCTTC. This sequence encodes CAITEGTYGYTF.

This rearrangement joins TRBV6-5 to TRBJ2-3; possible D gene TRBD1, 6 bases. V dropped 2 bases and J dropped 7 bases, with 10 bases sitting between them. The CDR3 consists of 13 residues. Germline V gene data show CDR1 as MNHEY and CDR2 as SVGAGI. Written as DNA, the CDR3 is TGTGCCAGCAGTTACCCTGGACAGAATACGCAGTATTTT. Its protein product is CASSYPGQNTQYF.

This chain connects TRBV5-1 to TRBJ1-1; TRBD1 matches 11 bases. Germline assignment: CDR1 SGHRS and CDR2 YFSETQ. V was pared by 0 bases and J by 6 bases, with 4 bases of the junction left unmatched. This CDR3 is 15 amino acids long. This CDR3 is CASSLVGQGDAEAFF. CDR3 coding DNA: TGCGCCAGCAGCTTGGTGGGACAGGGGGACGCTGAAGCTTTCTTT.

The chain carries TRBV9 and TRBJ1-4; D is ambiguous. The germline gives CDR1 SGDLS, CDR2 YYNGEE. The CDR3 spans 15 residues. The V gene lost 2 bases and the J gene lost 5 bases, with 13 bases spanning the gap. Here the CDR3 reads CASSVSPGKNEKLFF. CDR3 sequence (DNA): TGTGCCAGCAGCGTTTCACCCGGCAAAAATGAAAAACTGTTTTTT. The complete variable domain, with remaining parts taken from reference TRBV9 and TRBJ1-4, reads DSGVTQTPKHLITATGQRVTLRCSPRSGDLSVYWYQQSLDQGLQFLIQYYNGEERAKGNILERFSAQQFPDLHSELNLSSLELGDSALYFCASSVSPGKNEKLFFGSGTQLSVL.

The V gene is TRBV18, the J gene TRBJ2-5, with TRBD1 as a possible D gene (5 bases). CDR3 size: 13 residues. Germline V gives CDR1 KGHSH, CDR2 LQKENI. V gave up 3 bases and J gave up 3 bases, with 8 bases separating them. The CDR3 DNA is TGTGCCAGCTCACCGACAGCAGAAGAGACCCAGTACTTC. Its protein product is CASSPTAEETQYF.

This clone has only one observation. V gene TRBV28 combines with J gene TRBJ1-5, with TRBD1 identical over 10 bases. Germline CDR1 and CDR2: MDHEN and SYDVKM. This CDR3 contains 14 residues. Trimming at V came to 6 bases and at J to 11 bases, leaving 10 bases not matched to a gene. The CDR3 is CASRGPGQGESQHF. DNA for the CDR3: TGTGCCAGCAGGGGCCCTGGACAGGGGGAGTCCCAGCATTTT.

This clone was detected once. V is TRBV5-4 and J is TRBJ2-1, with 15 bases fitting TRBD2. The germline V gene encodes CDR1 SGHNT and CDR2 YYREEE (reference sequence). This CDR3 contains 14 residues. V shed 4 bases, J shed 9 bases, and the junction held 2 bases outside the gene matches. Here the CDR3 DNA reads TGTGCCAGCAGCGAGGGACTAGCGGGAGGTGAGCAGTTCTTC. Protein product: CASSEGLAGGEQFF.

About this clone itself: At one of its ends the junction is not consistent with the germline gene, which may arise from a read error. The CDR3 sequence: CASSRGTGTSEKLFF. The CDR3 DNA is TGCGCCAGCAGCCGGGGGACAGGGACTAGTGAAAAACTGTTTTTT. The V and J genes are TRBV5-1 and TRBJ1-4; 9 positions match TRBD1. The length of the CDR3 is 15 residues. Germline CDR1 is SGHRS and CDR2 is YFSETQ.

The rearrangement joins TRBV7-8 to TRBJ2-3; D possibly corresponds to TRBD2 (6 bases). Germline CDR1 SGHVS, CDR2 FQNEAQ. With 3 bases removed from V and 2 bases from J, the gap between germline ends came to 12 bases. The CDR3 is made up of 15 amino acids. The CDR3 loop is CASSFRDSNTDTQYF. CDR3 nucleotides: TGTGCCAGCAGCTTTCGGGACTCTAACACAGATACGCAGTATTTT.

Here the CDR3 reads CSVDGSGTDTQYF. CDR3 nucleotides: TGCAGCGTTGACGGGAGCGGCACAGATACGCAGTATTTT. The V gene is TRBV29-1, the J gene TRBJ2-3; maybe TRBD2 (6 bases). Trimming removed 3 bases at V and 1 base at J, with 8 bases between. CDR3 length: 13 residues. CDR1 and CDR2 from the germline V gene are SQVTM and ANQGSEA.

The genes are TRBV2 and TRBJ2-7, with D perhaps TRBD1 (5 bases). With 11 bases removed from V and 0 bases from J, the gap between germline ends came to 20 bases. This CDR3 is built from 15 residues. The germline V gene encodes CDR1 SNHLY and CDR2 FYNNEI. The CDR3 here is CAVPQGTIDSYEQYF. CDR3 nucleotides: TGTGCCGTGCCCCAGGGAACTATTGACTCCTACGAGCAGTACTTC.

V gene TRBV11-2 combines with J gene TRBJ2-1; 9 nucleotides agree with TRBD2. The CDR3 has 17 residues. Germline assignment: CDR1 SGHAT and CDR2 FQNNGV. Losses at the gene ends were 5 bases for V and 8 bases for J; bases not matched to a gene: 16. The CDR3 here is CASSRGLAGREGHEQFF. In DNA form, the CDR3 reads TGTGCCAGCAGCCGAGGGCTAGCGGGACGGGAGGGCCATGAGCAGTTCTTC. Using reference TRBV11-2 and TRBJ2-1 for the parts outside the CDR3, the full variable domain is EAGVAQSPRYKIIEKRQSVAFWCNPISGHATLYWYQQILGQGPKLLIQFQNNGVVDDSQLPKDRFSAERLKGVDSTLKIQPAKLEDSAVYLCASSRGLAGREGHEQFFGPGTRLTVL.

The chain uses TRBV5-1 and TRBJ2-3; D might be TRBD1 or TRBD2, each matching 5 bases. V was shortened by 2 bases and J by 5 bases, with 15 bases between the two germline ends. In germline, CDR1 is SGHRS, CDR2 YFSETQ. The CDR3 is 15 amino acids. CDR3 residues: CASSFEGPRGDTQYF. The CDR3 nucleotides read TGCGCCAGCAGCTTTGAGGGACCCCGGGGAGATACGCAGTATTTT. The entire variable domain, with the rest obtained from reference TRBV5-1 and TRBJ2-3, is as follows: KAGVTQTPRYLIKTRGQQVTLSCSPISGHRSVSWYQQTPGQGLQFLFEYFSETQRNKGNFPGRFSGRQFSNSRSEMNVSTLELGDSALYLCASSFEGPRGDTQYFGPGTRLTVL.

The chain employs TRBV2 and TRBJ2-7; tentative D call: TRBD2 (6 bases). CDR1 SNHLY and CDR2 FYNNEI come from the germline V gene. Trimming took off 6 bases at V and 0 bases at J, with 12 bases between the two ends. This CDR3 has 14 residues. CDR3 nucleotides: TGTGCCAGCAGAGGGACTTTCTCCTCCTACGAGCAGTACTTC. Amino acid sequence: CASRGTFSSYEQYF.

This clone was found once. The sample holds other DNA sequences that translate to the same CDR3. The genes are TRBV28 and TRBJ1-5; D might be TRBD1 (6 bases). Germline assignment: CDR1 MDHEN and CDR2 SYDVKM. The CDR3 consists of 14 residues. The germline V and J ends were trimmed by 6 bases and 6 bases, with 15 bases remaining between them. The CDR3 coding sequence is TGTGCCAGCAGAAAAGGGGGATTGGGTCAGCCCCAGCATTTT. It yields the protein CASRKGGLGQPQHF.

The J gene is TRBJ1-3, the V gene TRBV28; D unclear. Germline V gene data show CDR1 as MDHEN and CDR2 as SYDVKM. The CDR3 consists of 14 residues. Trimming took off 6 bases at V and 5 bases at J, with 14 bases between the two ends. The CDR3 region is CASSPGLFRNTIYF. The CDR3, as DNA: TGTGCCAGCAGCCCCGGACTCTTCCGAAACACCATATATTTT. Variable domain in full (rest from reference TRBV28 and TRBJ1-3): DVKVTQSSRYLVKRTGEKVFLECVQDMDHENMFWYRQDPGLGLRLIYFSYDVKMKEKGDIPEGYSVSREKKERFSLILESASTNQTSMYLCASSPGLFRNTIYFGEGSWLTVV.

The rearrangement uses TRBV19 and TRBJ2-7; D call uncertain. The CDR3 is 11 amino acids. The V gene's germline CDR1 is LNHDA and CDR2 SQIVND (reference sequence). V was cut by 7 bases and J by 1 base, with 5 bases left in between. The chain's CDR3 is CASTNSYEQYF. Here the CDR3 DNA reads TGTGCCAGTACCAATTCCTACGAGCAGTACTTC.

The chain combines TRBV2 with TRBJ1-3, with 9 positions matching TRBD1. The CDR3 is 17 residues long. V shed 5 bases and J 2 bases; nucleotides not matched to a gene: 10. Germline V CDR1 and CDR2: SNHLY, FYNNEI. The CDR3: CASSRWTGAGAGNTIYF. The CDR3, as DNA: TGTGCCAGCAGTAGATGGACAGGGGCTGGGGCTGGAAACACCATATATTTT. The full variable domain, completed using reference TRBV2 and TRBJ1-3, is EPEVTQTPSHQVTQMGQEVILRCVPISNHLYFYWYRQILGQKVEFLVSFYNNEISEKSEIFDDQFSVERPDGSNFTLKIRSTKLEDSAMYFCASSRWTGAGAGNTIYFGEGSWLTVV.

The chain couples TRBV25-1 to TRBJ2-6; unclear D gene. Germline V gives CDR1 MGHDK, CDR2 SYGVNS. The CDR3 has 17 amino acids. Trimming took off 4 bases at V and 0 bases at J, with 13 bases between the two ends. For the CDR3, the DNA is TGTGCCAGCAGTGCAACCGGGTCTAGCTCTGGGGCCAACGTCCTGACTTTC. Protein: CASSATGSSSGANVLTF.

The rearrangement joins TRBV5-1 to TRBJ1-1, with D perhaps matching TRBD1 (5 bases). Deletions cut 4 bases from V and 5 bases from J, with 18 bases between. Germline CDR1 SGHRS, CDR2 YFSETQ. CDR3 length: 15 amino acids. The DNA for the CDR3 is TGCGCCAGCAGCCCCTGGGGACCCGCAGGGACTGAAGCTTTCTTT. Amino acids: CASSPWGPAGTEAFF.

Comments on this clone: One end of the junction fails to match germline, which may point to a read error. The chain is built from TRBV14 and TRBJ2-2, with 7 bases that match TRBD2. CDR3 length equals 15 residues. Germline lookup yields CDR1 SGHDN and CDR2 FVKESK. CDR3 in DNA: TGTGCCAGCAGGCAAGCGGGGTCGATCACCGGGGAGCTGTTTTTT. Its translation is CASRQAGSITGELFF. Filled out from reference TRBV14 and TRBJ2-2, the complete variable domain reads EAGVTQFPSHSVIEKGQTVTLRCDPISGHDNLYWYRRVMGKEIKFLLHFVKESKQDESGMPNNRFLAERTGGTYSTLKVQPAELEDSGVYFCASRQAGSITGELFFGEGSRLTVL.

Only one count was recorded for this clone. CDR3: CASSMLTSTDTQYF. CDR3 nucleotides: TGTGCCAGTAGTATGTTAACTAGCACAGATACGCAGTATTTT. This chain connects TRBV19 to TRBJ2-3; D gene ambiguous. This CDR3 comprises 14 residues. Germline CDR1 reads LNHDA; CDR2 reads SQIVND (reference sequence). Trimming cost V 3 bases and J 0 bases, with 7 bases left between them.

The CDR3, as DNA: TGCAGCGCAGGGTGGGATGAGCAGTTCTTC. It translates to CSAGWDEQFF. The rearrangement links TRBV29-1 to TRBJ2-1, with D possibly TRBD1 on 5 matching bases. CDR3 size: 10 residues. V lost 7 bases to trimming and J lost 8 bases, with 9 bases between them. Germline CDR1 and CDR2: SQVTM and ANQGSEA.

J is TRBJ2-7 and V is TRBV6-6, with a weak D call TRBD1 (6 bases). The CDR3 extends over 14 amino acids. Trimming removed 8 bases at V and 4 bases at J, with 18 bases between. CDR1 is MNHNY, CDR2 SVGAGI, per germline (reference sequence). CDR3 DNA: TGTGCCAGCGGTAAAACCAGGGACATTTACGAGCAGTACTTC. Amino acids: CASGKTRDIYEQYF.

V gene TRBV5-1 combines with J gene TRBJ2-1; tentatively, D is TRBD2 (5 bases). Trimming stripped 4 bases from V and 5 bases from J, with 16 bases between. Germline assignment: CDR1 SGHRS and CDR2 YFSETQ. The CDR3 has 15 residues. CDR3 bases: TGCGCCAGCAGCCCCACTAGTTATGGGAACAATGAGCAGTTCTTC. As protein: CASSPTSYGNNEQFF.

This sequence joins TRBV30 and TRBJ2-5; D not certain. The germline V gene encodes CDR1 GTSNPN and CDR2 SVGIG (reference sequence). The CDR3 is 12 amino acids. The V and J ends lost 2 bases and 4 bases respectively, with 8 bases between them. Here the CDR3 reads CAWSSDAETQYF. The CDR3 nucleotides read TGTGCCTGGAGTTCTGACGCAGAGACCCAGTACTTC.